The 10 T cell receptor beta chains below all came from one sample that was sequenced in a study of blood T cells in healthy people across ages. Together with a sample-barcoded 5' primer, a J-beta primer mix was included in a second PCR lasting roughly 6 to 12 cycles. TCRdb reanalysed the 5' RACE reads using MiXCR and keeps one entry per CDR3 protein. The table includes over 600,000 distinct CDR3 sequences, 20% to 25% detected once. Sequencing was carried out using blood. The source is a man between 65 and 85 years old in good health.

Many counts were recorded for this clonotype. The chain couples TRBV5-1 to TRBJ2-5; D perhaps matches TRBD2 (6 bases). The V gene's germline CDR1 is SGHRS and CDR2 YFSETQ. Between the trimmed V and J ends, which lost 0 bases and 3 bases, there was a span of 12 bases. The CDR3 covers 15 residues. Here the CDR3 reads CASSLASGAEETQYF. The DNA of the CDR3 is TGCGCCAGCAGCTTGGCTTCGGGAGCTGAAGAGACCCAGTACTTC.

This rearrangement joins TRBV19 to TRBJ2-5; D ambiguous. The end of the DNA aligns better with TRBJ2-1, so the J call may be wrong. This CDR3 is 12 amino acids long. The germline V gene has CDR1 LNHDA and CDR2 SQIVND (reference sequence). CDR3 sequence (DNA): TGTGCCAGTAGCACGATCGGGAATGAGCAGTTCTTC. This codes for CASSTIGNEQFF.

The chain couples TRBV12-3 or TRBV12-4 to TRBJ2-5; tentatively, D is TRBD1 (7 bases). With 3 bases removed from V and 4 bases from J, the gap between germline ends came to 18 bases. This CDR3 has 16 residues. This chain's CDR3 is CASSFRGTAGGETQYF. The CDR3 bases are TGTGCCAGCAGTTTCCGAGGGACAGCGGGCGGAGAGACCCAGTACTTC.

The chain joins TRBV20-1 to TRBJ2-5; the match to TRBD2 covers 10 bases. The end of the DNA aligns better with TRBJ2-1, so the J call may be wrong. Germline V gene data show CDR1 as DFQATT and CDR2 as SNEGSKA (reference sequence). There are 16 residues in the CDR3. CDR3 bases: TGCAGTGCCGAAGTCCAGGGACTAGCGTCGTACAATGAGCAGTTCTTC. This translates into CSAEVQGLASYNEQFF.

This clonotype was found a few times. The chain couples TRBV7-2 to TRBJ2-7; D not resolved. Germline V CDR1 and CDR2: SGHTA, FQGNSA. V shed 3 bases and J shed 0 bases, with 9 bases lying between them. This CDR3 is 14 amino acids long. CDR3 in amino acids: CASSLMANSYEQYF. The CDR3 bases are TGTGCCAGCAGCTTGATGGCGAACTCCTACGAGCAGTACTTC.

The rearrangement joins TRBV2 to TRBJ2-3, with 8 bases lining up with TRBD2. This CDR3 region has 14 residues. Trimming cost V 7 bases and J 2 bases; bases outside gene matches: 5. The V gene's germline CDR1 is SNHLY and CDR2 FYNNEI. The CDR3 spells CASNLAGTTDTQYF. The DNA for the CDR3 is TGTGCCAGCAATTTAGCGGGGACCACAGATACGCAGTATTTT.

With respect to this clonotype: This CDR3 fails to terminate in the conserved phenylalanine or tryptophan, so it likely reflects a read error. The chain carries TRBV12-3 or TRBV12-4 and TRBJ2-3; 10 nucleotides align to TRBD2. After removal of 5 bases from V and 4 bases from J, the junction contained 3 bases not matched to a gene. This CDR3 contains 14 residues. In nucleotides, the CDR3 is TGTGCCAGCAGTCGCAGCGGGAGGGCAGATACGCAGTATTCT. Its translation: CASSRSGRADTQYS.

This clonotype showed up many times. The junction and the germline gene differ at one end; a read error may be behind it. The rearrangement links TRBV7-7 to TRBJ2-3; D ambiguous. CDR3 length: 14 amino acids. In germline, CDR1 is SSHAT, CDR2 FNYEAQ (reference sequence). CDR3: CASSLNGFSDTQYF. For the CDR3, the DNA is TGTGCTAGCAGCTTAAACGGGTTCTCAGATACGCAGTATTTT.

In its sample, this clonotype was seen a few times. The genes are TRBV7-8 and TRBJ2-5; D is undetermined. This CDR3 has 16 residues. Trimming pared 5 bases from V and 4 bases from J, leaving 20 bases between. CDR1 SGHVS and CDR2 FQNEAQ come from the germline V gene. The CDR3 DNA reads TGTGCCAGCAGCGAAAGGGAAACATTATATGGAGAGACCCAGTACTTC. Translation gives CASSERETLYGETQYF.

The sample holds a few counts of this clonotype. The gene calls are TRBV14 and TRBJ2-7, with D unresolved. Germline lookup yields CDR1 SGHDN and CDR2 FVKESK. The CDR3 consists of 15 residues. Trimming shortened V by 1 base and J by 0 bases, and 10 bases separated the two germline ends. CDR3 residues: CASSQVHKSSYEQYF. CDR3 nucleotide sequence: TGTGCCAGCAGCCAAGTCCACAAAAGCTCCTACGAGCAGTACTTC.